The source of this TCR beta chain is a study of technical replicates of blood from several donors. Assay: immunoSEQ multiplex PCR; the TCRdb copy retains only in-frame clones and omits some. Found here are 45,000 to 55,000 clones, roughly 95% of them singletons; the top ten hold about 0.37%. CDR1 is LNHDA and CDR2 is SQIVND in the germline V gene (reference sequence). The germline V and J ends were trimmed by 5 bases and 6 bases, with 14 bases remaining between them. This CDR3 has 13 residues. This chain uses TRBV19 with TRBJ2-7; D possibly corresponds to TRBD2 (5 bases). The material sequenced was T cells isolated from PBMCs. This sequence was found in a human donor in good health. DNA for the CDR3: TGTGCCAGTAGTGAGGGTATCTTCTCCGAGCAGTACTTC. It specifies CASSEGIFSEQYF.